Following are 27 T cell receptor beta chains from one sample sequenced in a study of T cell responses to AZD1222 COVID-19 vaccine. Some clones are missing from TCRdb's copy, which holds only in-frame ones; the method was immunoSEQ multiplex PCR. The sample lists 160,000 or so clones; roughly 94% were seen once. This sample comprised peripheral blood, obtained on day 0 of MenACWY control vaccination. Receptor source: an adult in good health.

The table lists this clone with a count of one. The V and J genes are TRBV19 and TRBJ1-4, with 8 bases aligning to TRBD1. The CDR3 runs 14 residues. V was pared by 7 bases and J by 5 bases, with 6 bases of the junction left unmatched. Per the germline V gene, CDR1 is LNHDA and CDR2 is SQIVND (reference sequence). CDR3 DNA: TGTGCCAGTACCCCCAGACAGGGGAATGAAAAACTGTTTTTT. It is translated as CASTPRQGNEKLFF.

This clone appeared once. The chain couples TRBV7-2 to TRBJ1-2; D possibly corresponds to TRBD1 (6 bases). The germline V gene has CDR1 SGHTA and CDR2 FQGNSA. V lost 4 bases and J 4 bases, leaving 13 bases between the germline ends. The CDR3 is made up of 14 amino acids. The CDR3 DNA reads TGTGCCAGCAGCTCGGATCTCAGGGGCTATGGCTACACCTTC. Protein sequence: CASSSDLRGYGYTF.

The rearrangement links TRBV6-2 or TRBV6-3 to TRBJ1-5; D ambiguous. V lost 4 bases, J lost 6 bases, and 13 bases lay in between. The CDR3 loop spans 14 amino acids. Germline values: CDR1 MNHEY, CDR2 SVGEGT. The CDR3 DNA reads TGTGCCAGCAGTTCCCTCTCTATAGTTCAGCCCCAGCATTTT. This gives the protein CASSSLSIVQPQHF.

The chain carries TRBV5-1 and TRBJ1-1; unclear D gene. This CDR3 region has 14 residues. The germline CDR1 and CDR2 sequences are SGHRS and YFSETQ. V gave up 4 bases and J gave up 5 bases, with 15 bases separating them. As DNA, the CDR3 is TGCGCCAGCAGCAAGGGTCGGGGAGAGACTGAAGCTTTCTTT. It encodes CASSKGRGETEAFF.

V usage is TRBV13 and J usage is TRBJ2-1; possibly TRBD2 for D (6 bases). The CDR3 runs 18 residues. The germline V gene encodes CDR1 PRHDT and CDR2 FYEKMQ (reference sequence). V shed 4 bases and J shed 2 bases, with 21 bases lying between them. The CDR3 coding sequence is TGTGCCAGCAGCTCCGCTATACGCCGAGGGGAGGCCTACAATGAGCAGTTCTTC. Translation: CASSSAIRRGEAYNEQFF.

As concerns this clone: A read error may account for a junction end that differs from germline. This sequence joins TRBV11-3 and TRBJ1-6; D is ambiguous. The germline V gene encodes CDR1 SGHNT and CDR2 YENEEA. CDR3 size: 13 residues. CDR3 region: CASSPGENSPLHF. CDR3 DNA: TGTGCCAGCAGCCCCGGCGAAAATTCGCCCCTCCACTTT. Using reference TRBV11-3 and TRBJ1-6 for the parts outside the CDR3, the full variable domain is EAGVVQSPRYKIIEKKQPVAFWCNPISGHNTLYWYLQNLGQGPELLIRYENEEAVDDSQLPKDRFSAERLKGVDSTLKIQPAELGDSAVYLCASSPGENSPLHFGNGTRLTVT.

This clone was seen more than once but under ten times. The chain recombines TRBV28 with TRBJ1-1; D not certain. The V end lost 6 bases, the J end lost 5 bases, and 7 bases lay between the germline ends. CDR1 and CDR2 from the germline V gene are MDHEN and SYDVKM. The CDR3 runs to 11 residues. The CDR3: CASSRWTEAFF. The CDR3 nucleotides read TGTGCCAGCAGCAGGTGGACTGAAGCTTTCTTT.

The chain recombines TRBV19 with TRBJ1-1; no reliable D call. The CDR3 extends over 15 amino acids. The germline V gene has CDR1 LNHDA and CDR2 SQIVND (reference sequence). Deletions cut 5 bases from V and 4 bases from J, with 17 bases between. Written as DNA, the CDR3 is TGTGCCAGTAGTCTCCGGGCCTTTGCGAGCACTGAAGCTTTCTTT. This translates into CASSLRAFASTEAFF.

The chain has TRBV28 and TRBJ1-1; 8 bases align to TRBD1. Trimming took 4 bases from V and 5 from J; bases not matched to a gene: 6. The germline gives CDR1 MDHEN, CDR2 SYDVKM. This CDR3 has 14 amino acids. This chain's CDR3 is CASSSYTGGTEAFF. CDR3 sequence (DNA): TGTGCCAGCAGTTCATATACAGGGGGGACTGAAGCTTTCTTT. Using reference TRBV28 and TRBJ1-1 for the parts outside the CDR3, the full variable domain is DVKVTQSSRYLVKRTGEKVFLECVQDMDHENMFWYRQDPGLGLRLIYFSYDVKMKEKGDIPEGYSVSREKKERFSLILESASTNQTSMYLCASSSYTGGTEAFFGQGTRLTVV.

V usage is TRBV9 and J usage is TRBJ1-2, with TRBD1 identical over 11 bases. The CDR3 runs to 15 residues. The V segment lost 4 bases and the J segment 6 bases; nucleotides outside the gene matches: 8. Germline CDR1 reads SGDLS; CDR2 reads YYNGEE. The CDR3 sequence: CASSPRTGGGDGYTF. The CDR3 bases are TGTGCCAGCAGCCCCCGGACAGGGGGCGGTGATGGCTACACCTTC.

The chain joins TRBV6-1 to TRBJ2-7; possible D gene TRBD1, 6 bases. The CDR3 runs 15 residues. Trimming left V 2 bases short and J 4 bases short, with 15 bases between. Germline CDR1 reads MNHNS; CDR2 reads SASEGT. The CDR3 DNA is TGTGCCAGCAGTGAACCGAGGGGGTTGGGATACGAGCAGTACTTC. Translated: CASSEPRGLGYEQYF.

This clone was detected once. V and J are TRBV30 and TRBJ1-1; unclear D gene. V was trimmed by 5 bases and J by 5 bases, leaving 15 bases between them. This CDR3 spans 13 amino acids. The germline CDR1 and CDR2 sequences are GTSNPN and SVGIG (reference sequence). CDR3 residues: CAWFAWMGTEAFF. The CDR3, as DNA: TGTGCCTGGTTCGCGTGGATGGGAACTGAAGCTTTCTTT.

This CDR3 reads CASSSISGDEQFF. DNA of the CDR3: TGTGCCAGCAGCTCCATTTCGGGGGATGAGCAGTTCTTC. The chain recombines TRBV7-3 with TRBJ2-1; D might be TRBD2 (6 bases). The V gene lost 4 bases and the J gene lost 8 bases, with 12 bases spanning the gap. The CDR3 runs 13 residues. CDR1 SGHTA and CDR2 FQGTGA come from the germline V gene.

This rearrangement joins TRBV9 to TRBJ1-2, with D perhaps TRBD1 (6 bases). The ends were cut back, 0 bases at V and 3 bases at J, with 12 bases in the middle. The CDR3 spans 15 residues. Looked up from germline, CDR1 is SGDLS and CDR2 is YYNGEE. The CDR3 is CASSVVKAGDYGYTF. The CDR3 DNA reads TGTGCCAGCAGCGTAGTCAAGGCAGGGGACTATGGCTACACCTTC.

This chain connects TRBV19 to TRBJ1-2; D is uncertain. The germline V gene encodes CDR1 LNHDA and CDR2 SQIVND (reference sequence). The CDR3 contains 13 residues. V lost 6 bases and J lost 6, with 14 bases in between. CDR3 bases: TGTGCCAGTAGCCTCCGTGGCGGGAATGGCTACACCTTC. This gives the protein CASSLRGGNGYTF.

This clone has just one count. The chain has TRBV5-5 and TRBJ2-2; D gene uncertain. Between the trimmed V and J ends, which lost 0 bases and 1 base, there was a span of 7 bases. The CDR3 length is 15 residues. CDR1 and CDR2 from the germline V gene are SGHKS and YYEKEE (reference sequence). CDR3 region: CASSLGPMNTGELFF. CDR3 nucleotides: TGTGCCAGCAGCTTGGGACCCATGAACACCGGGGAGCTGTTTTTT.

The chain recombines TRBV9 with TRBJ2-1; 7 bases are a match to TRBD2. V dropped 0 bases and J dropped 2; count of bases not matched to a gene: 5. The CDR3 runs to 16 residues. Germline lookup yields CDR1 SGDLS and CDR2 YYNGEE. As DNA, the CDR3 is TGTGCCAGCAGCGTAGCTCGGGAGGCCACCTACAATGAGCAGTTCTTC. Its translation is CASSVAREATYNEQFF.

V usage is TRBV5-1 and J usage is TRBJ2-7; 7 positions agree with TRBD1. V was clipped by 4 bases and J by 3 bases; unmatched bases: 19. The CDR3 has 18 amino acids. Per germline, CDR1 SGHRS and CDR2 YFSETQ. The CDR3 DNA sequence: TGCGCCAGCAGCCTGAAACCGGGACAGTTGAGGGCATACTACGAGCAGTACTTC. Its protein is CASSLKPGQLRAYYEQYF.

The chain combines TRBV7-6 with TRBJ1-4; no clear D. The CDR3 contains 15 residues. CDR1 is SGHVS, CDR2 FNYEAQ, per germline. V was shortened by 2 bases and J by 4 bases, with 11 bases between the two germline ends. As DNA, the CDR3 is TGTGCCAGCAGCTTACTGGTTGCTGGTAATGAAAAACTGTTTTTT. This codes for CASSLLVAGNEKLFF.

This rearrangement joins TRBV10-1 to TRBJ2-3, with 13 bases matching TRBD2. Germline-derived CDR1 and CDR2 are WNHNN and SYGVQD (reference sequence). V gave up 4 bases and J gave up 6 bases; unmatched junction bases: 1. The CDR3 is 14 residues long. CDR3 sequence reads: CASSGTSGSDTQYF. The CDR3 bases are TGCGCCAGCAGTGGGACTAGCGGGAGTGATACGCAGTATTTT.

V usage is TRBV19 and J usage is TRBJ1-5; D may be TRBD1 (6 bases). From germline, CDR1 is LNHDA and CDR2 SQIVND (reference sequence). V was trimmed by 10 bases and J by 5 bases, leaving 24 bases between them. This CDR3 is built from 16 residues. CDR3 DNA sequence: TGTGCCATTCTTCGAGGTAGGGTACAGGGCGATCAGCCCCAGCATTTT. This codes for CAILRGRVQGDQPQHF.

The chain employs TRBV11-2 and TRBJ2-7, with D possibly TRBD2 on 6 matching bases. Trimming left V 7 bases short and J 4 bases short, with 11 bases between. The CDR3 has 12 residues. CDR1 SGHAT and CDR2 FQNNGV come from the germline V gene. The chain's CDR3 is CASMGSGYEQYF. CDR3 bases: TGTGCCAGCATGGGGAGCGGGTACGAGCAGTACTTC.

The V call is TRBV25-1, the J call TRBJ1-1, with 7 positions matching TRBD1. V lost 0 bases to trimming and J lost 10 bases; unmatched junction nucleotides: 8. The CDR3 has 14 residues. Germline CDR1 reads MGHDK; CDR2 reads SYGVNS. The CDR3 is CASSEYGRGDRAFF. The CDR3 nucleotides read TGTGCCAGCAGTGAATACGGCAGGGGGGATCGAGCTTTCTTT.

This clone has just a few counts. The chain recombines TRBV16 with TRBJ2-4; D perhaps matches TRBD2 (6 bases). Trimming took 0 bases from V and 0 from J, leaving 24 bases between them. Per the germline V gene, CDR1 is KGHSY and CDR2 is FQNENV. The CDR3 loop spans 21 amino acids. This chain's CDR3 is CASSQSQQSRDFNLAKNIQYF. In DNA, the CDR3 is TGTGCCAGCAGCCAATCTCAACAATCCCGGGACTTTAATCTAGCCAAAAACATTCAGTACTTC.

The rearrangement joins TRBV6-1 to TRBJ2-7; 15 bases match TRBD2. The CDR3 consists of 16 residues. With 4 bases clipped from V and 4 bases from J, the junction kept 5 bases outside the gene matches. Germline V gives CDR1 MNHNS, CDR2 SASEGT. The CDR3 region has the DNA TGTGCCAGCAGTGTAGGACTAGCGGGAGGGCCGTACGAGCAGTACTTC. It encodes CASSVGLAGGPYEQYF.

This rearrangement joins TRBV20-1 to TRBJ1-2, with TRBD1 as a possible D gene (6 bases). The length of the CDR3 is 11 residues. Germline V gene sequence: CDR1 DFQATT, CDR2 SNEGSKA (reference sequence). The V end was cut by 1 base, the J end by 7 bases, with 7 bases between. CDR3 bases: TGCAGTGCTAGAGGAGGGGGTGGCTACACCTTC. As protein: CSARGGGGYTF.

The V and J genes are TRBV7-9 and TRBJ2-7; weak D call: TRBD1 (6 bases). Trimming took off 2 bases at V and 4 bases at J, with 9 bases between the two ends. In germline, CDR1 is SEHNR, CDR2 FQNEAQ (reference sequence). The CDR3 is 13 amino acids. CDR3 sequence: CASSLSDRYEQYF. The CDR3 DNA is TGTGCCAGCAGCTTATCCGACAGGTACGAGCAGTACTTC.